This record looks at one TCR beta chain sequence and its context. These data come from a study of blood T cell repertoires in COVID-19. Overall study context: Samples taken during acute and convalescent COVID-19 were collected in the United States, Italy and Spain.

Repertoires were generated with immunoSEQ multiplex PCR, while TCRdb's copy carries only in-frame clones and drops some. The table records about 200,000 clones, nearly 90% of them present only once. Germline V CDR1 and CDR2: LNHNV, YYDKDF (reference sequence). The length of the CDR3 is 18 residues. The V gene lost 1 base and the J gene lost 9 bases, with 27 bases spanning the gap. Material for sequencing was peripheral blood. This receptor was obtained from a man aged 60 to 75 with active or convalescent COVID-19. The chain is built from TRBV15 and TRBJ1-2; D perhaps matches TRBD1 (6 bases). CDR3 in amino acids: CATSRVGPDRSREGRYTF. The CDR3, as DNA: TGTGCCACCAGCAGAGTCGGGCCCGACAGGTCTCGGGAAGGTCGCTACACCTTC.